A single TCR beta chain is shown here with its context. Its specificity is not known. Sample time point: persistent/refractory GD, antithyroid drugs over 5 years with positive TRAb. Extracted RNA from PBMCs served as the source of the TCR library. The sample comes from a study of regulatory T cells in long-lasting Graves disease. Germline V gene lookup returns CDR1 LNHDA and CDR2 SQIVND (reference sequence). CDR3 length equals 13 residues. Trimming removed 2 bases from V and 12 bases from J, with 16 bases in between. Study results and caveats: Between persistent patients, about 2,500 public clonotypes were shared, exceeding the roughly 1,000 shared between new patients.

Arm-PCR of CDR3 regions with iRepertoire HTBI primers generated TCR beta libraries. Via MiXCR, TCRdb re-called the multiplex PCR reads, giving one row per CDR3 protein. The sample shows a few hundred thousand distinct CDR3 sequences, roughly 20% of them seen only once. The TCR sequence derives from a woman aged 40 to 50 with Graves disease. The chain couples TRBV19 to TRBJ1-2; unclear D gene. The sequences come from peripheral blood mononuclear cells (PBMCs), collected when the disease was refractory, from a patient treated with antithyroid drugs. CDR3 DNA sequence: TGTGCCAGTAGTATACAATTCCCGGGAGGCCACACCTTC. Protein product: CASSIQFPGGHTF.